Each of the 18 T cell receptor beta chains below was sequenced from the same sample in a study of blood T cells in healthy people across ages. Together with a sample-barcoded 5' primer, a J-beta primer mix was included in a second PCR lasting about 6 to 11 cycles. TCRdb re-analysed the 5' RACE reads in MiXCR, keeping a single row per CDR3 protein. Here the sample spans over 1,200,000 distinct CDR3 sequences, approximately 60% being singletons. Sequencing used blood. The receptor set was obtained from a man aged 18 to 35 in good health.

This sequence joins TRBV4-1 and TRBJ1-2, with D tentatively TRBD1 (5 bases). V was pared by 4 bases and J by 2 bases, with 11 bases between. Germline V gene data show CDR1 as MGHRA and CDR2 as YSYEKL. This CDR3 has 14 residues. The CDR3 reads CASSPRQTNYGYTF. The CDR3 coding sequence is TGCGCCAGCAGCCCTCGACAGACGAACTATGGCTACACCTTC.

This clonotype appeared a single time. The V call is TRBV6-2 or TRBV6-3, the J call TRBJ2-3; no reliable D call. Deletions cut 2 bases from V and 0 bases from J, with 12 bases between. Germline CDR1 reads MNHEY; CDR2 reads SVGEGT. The CDR3 length is 16 residues. Here the CDR3 reads CASSYPRFASTDTQYF. CDR3 in DNA: TGTGCCAGCAGTTACCCCAGGTTTGCTAGCACAGATACGCAGTATTTT.

This clonotype was detected a few times. The chain joins TRBV6-2 or TRBV6-3 to TRBJ2-1, with D hard to call. This CDR3 contains 11 residues. The V and J ends lost 7 bases and 9 bases respectively, with 10 bases between them. Germline CDR1 and CDR2: MNHEY and SVGEGT. The CDR3 here is CASIRGVEQFF. The CDR3 bases are TGTGCCAGCATTCGAGGAGTTGAGCAGTTCTTC.

This chain joins TRBV9 and TRBJ2-1; no firm D call. The germline V and J ends were trimmed by 3 bases and 9 bases, with 7 bases remaining between them. The CDR3 is made up of 11 amino acids. Germline V gene lookup returns CDR1 SGDLS and CDR2 YYNGEE. The CDR3 coding sequence is TGTGCCAGCAGCGCCCTGGCTGAGCAGTTCTTC. Translation: CASSALAEQFF.

V gene TRBV5-1 combines with J gene TRBJ2-3; D might be TRBD1 or TRBD2, each matching 5 bases. The ends were cut back, 0 bases at V and 4 bases at J, with 15 bases in the middle. The CDR3 is made up of 16 amino acids. CDR1 SGHRS and CDR2 YFSETQ come from the germline V gene. CDR3 sequence (DNA): TGCGCCAGCAGCTTGGGGGGGACCGGGCGGTCAGATACGCAGTATTTT. Translation: CASSLGGTGRSDTQYF.

The chain combines TRBV21-1 with TRBJ1-4; the table's D call, TRBD1, was not checked against the DNA. TRBV21-1 is classified as a pseudogene. The CDR3 is 17 residues long. The CDR3, as DNA: TGTGCCAGCAGCAATTGTAAGGGAAAGGGCTCTAATGAAAAACTGTTTTTT. It is translated as CASSNCKGKGSNEKLFF.

Concerning this clonotype: Given a much more abundant clone one base away, this may be a read error. This chain uses TRBV11-2 with TRBJ2-1; TRBD2 is a possible D gene (6 bases). CDR3 length: 16 residues. V was shortened by 8 bases and J by 0 bases, with 17 bases between the two germline ends. CDR1 is SGHAT, CDR2 FQNNGV, per germline. The CDR3 DNA reads as TGTGCCAGCGGGAAGGAGGCGGGAAGCTCCTACAATGAGCAGTTCTTC. Translating it yields CASGKEAGSSYNEQFF.

This chain connects TRBV5-1 to TRBJ1-1, with TRBD1 as a possible D gene (5 bases). Germline CDR1 reads SGHRS; CDR2 reads YFSETQ. Trimming cost V 2 bases and J 7 bases, with 12 bases left between them. This CDR3 has 13 residues. Written as DNA, the CDR3 is TGCGCCAGCAGCTTTGTTTCTGGGGGTGAAGCTTTCTTT. Its protein is CASSFVSGGEAFF.

The chain uses TRBV7-8 and TRBJ2-1; no clear D gene. V lost 5 bases to trimming and J lost 7 bases, with 15 bases between them. This CDR3 is 14 amino acids long. Germline-derived CDR1 and CDR2 are SGHVS and FQNEAQ. The CDR3 nucleotides read TGTGCCAGCAGCCGCCCTTTGGGTTTGAATGAGCAGTTCTTC. It specifies CASSRPLGLNEQFF.

The table lists this clonotype with a count of one. The chain combines TRBV12-5 with TRBJ1-1; D unresolved. CDR1 is LGHNT and CDR2 is FRNRAP in the germline V gene. The CDR3 sequence is 14 residues long. V was shortened by 4 bases and J by 4 bases, with 13 bases between the two germline ends. Here the CDR3 reads CASGSTDGSTEAFF. CDR3 sequence (DNA): TGTGCTAGTGGTTCCACGGACGGATCCACTGAAGCTTTCTTT.

This chain joins TRBV12-3 or TRBV12-4 and TRBJ2-2, with D uncertain. Trimming removed 8 bases at V and 8 bases at J, with 12 bases between. This CDR3 is built from 12 residues. The CDR3 bases are TGTGCCAGCTCCTACACTCCTGGGGAGCTGTTTTTT. As protein: CASSYTPGELFF.

The rearrangement uses TRBV10-3 and TRBJ2-1; TRBD2 agrees at 8 bases. Trimming took 9 bases from V and 6 from J; bases not matched to a gene: 1. The germline V gene encodes CDR1 ENHRY and CDR2 SYGVKD. The length of the CDR3 is 11 residues. For the CDR3, the DNA is TGTGCCATGGGACTAGGCAATGAGCAGTTCTTC. Translated, it gives CAMGLGNEQFF.

V is TRBV4-2 and J is TRBJ2-2; the D is unclear. Trimming left V 1 base short and J 6 bases short, with 12 bases between. CDR3 size: 15 residues. Germline values: CDR1 LGHNA, CDR2 YNFKEQ. DNA for the CDR3: TGTGCCAGCAGCCAAGGAGTCACTGGCGCCGGGGAGCTGTTTTTT. Its protein is CASSQGVTGAGELFF.

This clonotype has only one observation. The chain couples TRBV7-9 to TRBJ1-1, with 7 bases lining up with TRBD1. The CDR3 is made up of 13 amino acids. Trimming removed 8 bases from V and 0 bases from J; junction bases left unmatched: 3. Germline V gene data show CDR1 as SEHNR and CDR2 as FQNEAQ (reference sequence). CDR3 in amino acids: CASGDRVNTEAFF. CDR3 nucleotides: TGTGCCAGCGGAGACAGGGTGAACACTGAAGCTTTCTTT.

This clonotype has just a few counts. The chain employs TRBV10-3 and TRBJ1-2; perhaps TRBD1 as D (5 bases). CDR3 length equals 13 residues. V gave up 5 bases and J gave up 4 bases, with 11 bases separating them. Germline V gene data show CDR1 as ENHRY and CDR2 as SYGVKD. CDR3 sequence (DNA): TGTGCCATCAGTCCGGACACTCTCTATGGCTACACCTTC. It is translated as CAISPDTLYGYTF.

This clonotype was recorded a few times. The chain is built from TRBV6-2 or TRBV6-3 and TRBJ1-6; 9 bases align to TRBD1. V lost 6 bases, J lost 8 bases, and 5 bases stayed unmatched. Germline V CDR1 and CDR2: MNHEY, SVGEGT. The CDR3 has 14 amino acids. The DNA of the CDR3 is TGTGCCAGCAGCCTCCGGGACAGGGATTCACCCCTCCACTTT. It is translated as CASSLRDRDSPLHF.

This clonotype was observed a few times. The chain has TRBV29-1 and TRBJ1-1, with D possibly being TRBD1 (6 bases). Trimming took off 7 bases at V and 5 bases at J, with 14 bases between the two ends. This CDR3 comprises 12 residues. Germline V gene lookup returns CDR1 SQVTM and CDR2 ANQGSEA. The DNA for the CDR3 is TGCAGCGGTATCCTCCAGGGGACTGAAGCTTTCTTT. Translated, it gives CSGILQGTEAFF. Supplemented by reference TRBV29-1 and TRBJ1-1, the full variable domain reads SAVISQKPSRDICQRGTSLTIQCQVDSQVTMMFWYRQQPGQSLTLIATANQGSEATYESGFVIDKFPISRPNLTFSTLTVSNMSPEDSSIYLCSGILQGTEAFFGQGTRLTVV.

The rearrangement links TRBV7-9 to TRBJ2-7, with 10 nucleotides matching TRBD1. Germline V CDR1 and CDR2: SEHNR, FQNEAQ (reference sequence). V lost 6 bases to trimming and J lost 7 bases; unmatched junction nucleotides: 9. This CDR3 is built from 14 residues. CDR3 sequence: CASSPGQGSNEQYF. The DNA of the CDR3 is TGTGCCAGCAGTCCGGGACAGGGGAGCAATGAGCAGTACTTC.